This passage covers 3 T cell receptor beta chains from one sample sequenced in a study of OX40 agonist ivuxolimab in advanced cancers. This table comes from immunoSEQ multiplex PCR, and its TCRdb copy is limited to in-frame clones, with some not included. The repertoire holds 66,000 or so clones, with 65% to 85% as singletons. Sequenced material: CD4+ or CD8+ T cells sorted from blood, taken in a trial of the OX40 agonist ivuxolimab. All receptors derive from an adult with an advanced solid tumor such as melanoma, head and neck, liver or kidney cancer.

The chain joins TRBV6-5 to TRBJ2-2, with D possibly matching TRBD2 (5 bases). V was shortened by 7 bases and J by 4 bases, with 16 bases between the two germline ends. Germline V gene lookup returns CDR1 MNHEY and CDR2 SVGAGI. The CDR3 is 15 amino acids. The CDR3 region has the DNA TGTGCCAGCAAAAGAGGGAATGGACGCACCGGGGAGCTGTTTTTT. Translated, it gives CASKRGNGRTGELFF.

The chain combines TRBV7-9 with TRBJ2-3; maybe TRBD1 (7 bases). Trimming cost V 3 bases and J 0 bases, with 16 bases left between them. Germline CDR1 SEHNR, CDR2 FQNEAQ (reference sequence). The CDR3 is made up of 17 amino acids. This CDR3 reads CASSFGQGGSSTDTQYF. The CDR3 nucleotides are TGTGCCAGCAGCTTTGGCCAGGGGGGTTCTAGCACAGATACGCAGTATTTT.

The chain has TRBV25-1 and TRBJ2-7, with 7 bases fitting TRBD1. Germline-derived CDR1 and CDR2 are MGHDK and SYGVNS. After removal of 5 bases from V and 3 bases from J, the junction contained 7 bases not matched to a gene. The CDR3 is 14 amino acids. Here the CDR3 reads CASSTPGQIYEQYF. The CDR3 bases are TGTGCCAGCAGTACCCCGGGACAGATCTACGAGCAGTACTTC.